This TCR beta chain derives from a study of beta chain features in type 1 diabetes. Study-wide results and caveats: For Type 1 diabetes patients, all four CD4+ subsets carried TCRB CDR3s that were moderately but significantly shorter. A closer apparent resemblance between naive, central memory and Treg TCRB repertoires was seen in patients than in healthy donors. Sequencing the cDNA could make cells with high TCR expression show up more than they should.

The isolated RNA, all of it, was reverse transcribed, so expressed TCRB transcripts were what got sequenced. This table comes from immunoSEQ multiplex PCR, and its TCRdb copy is limited to in-frame clones, with some not included. The data show around 150,000 clones, around a tenth seen once. The CDR3 has 15 amino acids. Germline V CDR1 and CDR2: KGHSH, LQKENI. The V and J ends lost 6 bases and 6 bases respectively, with 21 bases between them. The single heparinised draw taken from each donor contained around 100 mL of blood on average. A CD45RO/CCR7/CD25/CD127/CD95/CD27 panel sorted naive, central memory, regulatory and stem cell-like memory CD4+ cells. Regarding this clone: The antigen is undetermined.

This sequence originates from a man aged 25-45 years with type 1 diabetes. The chain combines TRBV18 with TRBJ2-7; possibly TRBD1 for D (8 bases). The sequenced material came from central memory CD4+ T cells from blood. The DNA of the CDR3 is TGTGCCAGCTCTCAACAGGGGGGGGATGAAGGCGAGCAGTACTTC. Translated: CASSQQGGDEGEQYF.